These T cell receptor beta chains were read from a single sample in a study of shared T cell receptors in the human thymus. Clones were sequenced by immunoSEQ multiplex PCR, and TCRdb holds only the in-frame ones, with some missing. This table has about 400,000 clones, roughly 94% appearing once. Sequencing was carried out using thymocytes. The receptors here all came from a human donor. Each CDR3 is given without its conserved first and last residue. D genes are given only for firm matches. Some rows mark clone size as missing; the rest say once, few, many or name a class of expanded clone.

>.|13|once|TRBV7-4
ASSPLPGTNNEQF
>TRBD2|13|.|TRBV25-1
ASSPPGLLSYEQY
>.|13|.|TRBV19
ASSILPHPNTEAF
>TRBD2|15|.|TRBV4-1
ASSPPGLAGLADTQY
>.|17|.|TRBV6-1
ASSEARRDTGEDNYGYT
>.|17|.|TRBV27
ASSPNSIRRGLSTDTQY
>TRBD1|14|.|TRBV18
ASSPPEQGADGELF
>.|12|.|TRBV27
ASSTTRGFSEAF
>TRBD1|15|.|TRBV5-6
ASSVAGQGAAIIGYT
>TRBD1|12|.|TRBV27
ASGGNRGNEKLF
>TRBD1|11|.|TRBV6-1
AEGTGLSYEQY
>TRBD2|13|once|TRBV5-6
ASSFSSSGNNEQF
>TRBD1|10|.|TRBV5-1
ASSRGQYEQF
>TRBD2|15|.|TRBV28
ATRTGSGFPPTHEQF
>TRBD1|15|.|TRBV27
ASSPLQGASFDEKLF
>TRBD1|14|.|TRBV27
ASTPQGAPRTDTQY
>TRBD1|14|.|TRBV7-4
ASIRTGVATNEKLF
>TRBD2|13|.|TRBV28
ASSPGTSGIKQEF
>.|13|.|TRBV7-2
ASSLVRDPNTEAF
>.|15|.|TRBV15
ATSRVSYFGFSYEQY
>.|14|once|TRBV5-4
ASSSTSGQDNSPLH
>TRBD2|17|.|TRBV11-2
ASSLDLGREGKNTGELF